This T cell receptor (beta chain) was identified during a study of T cells in Graves' hyperthyroidism and ophthalmopathy. The hyperthyroidism patients had all been newly diagnosed, and their disease duration was under 2 months. Their ages ranged from 18 to 65 years. Diagnosing involved the use of clinical symptoms, serum thyroxine and TRAb, thyroid ultrasound and orbital computed tomography. From 10 ml of fresh peripheral blood, PBMCs were isolated. TCR beta CDR3 regions were amplified from RNA transcripts. RT-PCR in the first round (using the HTBI primer set) targeted the TCR CDR3. TCRdb ran MiXCR on the multiplex PCR reads and lists one entry per CDR3 protein. Of hundreds of thousands of distinct CDR3 sequences in the sample, 12% to 15% were seen once. Study-wide findings and caveats: Researchers report that a 13 V-J model separated ophthalmopathy from stable hyperthyroidism.

This clonotype came up a few times. Its specificity is unknown. Germline CDR1 is KGHSH and CDR2 is LQKENI. V lost 3 bases to trimming and J lost 7 bases; unmatched junction nucleotides: 6. This CDR3 comprises 13 residues. This TCR was sampled from a woman under 30 with Graves' hyperthyroidism. The chain links TRBV18 to TRBJ2-7; 7 nucleotides match TRBD2. Specimen: blood. The CDR3 nucleotides are TGTGCCAGCTCACCCTCGCGGGAGTTAGAGCAGTACTTC. It specifies CASSPSRELEQYF.